Listed below are T cell receptor beta chains from one sample, sequenced in a study of blood T cells in healthy people across ages. TCRdb reanalysed the 5' RACE reads using MiXCR and keeps one entry per CDR3 protein. Here the sample spans 700,000 or so distinct CDR3 sequences, 20% to 25% being singletons. The sequenced sample consisted of blood. The receptors stem from a man aged 70 or older in good health. Each CDR3 is given with its conserved first and last residue. D genes are given only for firm matches. A clone size is listed for some rows: how often the clone was seen (once, few, many), or a class if it is expanded.

d_call j_call clone_size v_call cdr3_aa cdr3_nt
. TRBJ2-3 many TRBV12-3/TRBV12-4 CASSLGHSYTDTQYF TGTGCCAGCAGTTTAGGGCACTCCTACACAGATACGCAGTATTTT
. TRBJ2-7 . TRBV6-2/TRBV6-3 CASSSRPRYEQYF TGTGCCAGCAGTTCGCGGCCCCGATACGAGCAGTACTTC
TRBD1 TRBJ1-6 few TRBV20-1 CSASNPGQGNNYNSPLHF TGCAGTGCTAGCAACCCCGGACAGGGCAACAACTATAATTCACCCCTCCACTTT
TRBD1 TRBJ1-6 . TRBV7-2 CASRRDRNNSPLHF TGTGCCAGCAGGAGGGACAGGAATAATTCACCCCTCCACTTT
. TRBJ1-4 many TRBV20-1 CSALGGFATNEKLFF TGCAGTGCGCTGGGAGGGTTTGCAACTAATGAAAAACTGTTTTTT
. TRBJ2-5 few TRBV6-6 CASSYFGSSSQETQYF TGTGCCAGCAGTTACTTCGGGTCTAGCAGCCAAGAGACCCAGTACTTC
TRBD1 TRBJ2-7 . TRBV28 CASSPQGSRSREQYF TGCGCCAGCAGTCCACAGGGGTCCCGGTCCCGGGAGCAGTACTTC
. TRBJ2-7 many TRBV3-1 CASSQGIGPHEQYF TGTGCCAGCAGCCAAGGTATAGGGCCCCACGAGCAGTACTTC
. TRBJ1-5 . TRBV6-6 CASSYAIGGSDQPQHF TGTGCCAGCAGTTACGCGATTGGGGGTAGCGATCAGCCCCAGCATTTT
TRBD1 TRBJ1-4 few TRBV28 CASALQGPREKLFF TGTGCCAGCGCTCTACAGGGGCCTCGGGAAAAACTGTTTTTT
TRBD2 TRBJ2-1 . TRBV20-1 CSARSPAGGMNEQFF TGCAGTGCTAGATCTCCAGCGGGGGGTATGAATGAGCAGTTCTTC
TRBD1 TRBJ1-6 few TRBV29-1 CSVAFSGTGESPLHF TGCAGCGTGGCTTTCTCCGGGACAGGAGAGTCACCCCTCCACTTT
TRBD1 TRBJ1-2 . TRBV12-3/TRBV12-4 CASSPGQGSLYGYTF TGTGCCAGCAGTCCGGGACAGGGATCGTTGTATGGCTACACCTTC
TRBD1 TRBJ1-3 . TRBV5-1 CASSLEQGVANTIYF TGCGCCAGCAGCTTGGAACAGGGGGTCGCGAACACCATATATTTT
. TRBJ2-1 many TRBV27 CASSTGSSYNEQFF TGTGCCAGCAGTACGGGGAGCTCCTACAATGAGCAGTTCTTC
. TRBJ1-5 . TRBV28 CASSFGGASNQPQHF TGTGCCAGCAGTTTCGGCGGGGCCAGCAATCAGCCCCAGCATTTT
. TRBJ2-1 . TRBV7-6 CASSLFSHNEQFF TGTGCCAGCAGCTTATTTTCCCACAATGAGCAGTTCTTC